A single sample gave rise to the 30 T cell receptor beta chains below, sequenced in a study of siplizumab effects on memory and regulatory T cells. TCRdb's table, derived via immunoSEQ multiplex PCR, lists solely in-frame clones and lacks some. The table includes around 99,000 clones, about 90% detected once. Sequencing was carried out using Tregs sorted from blood. Receptors were obtained from a human donor in good health.

The V and J genes are TRBV7-3 and TRBJ1-2; 7 bases map to TRBD1. V lost 3 bases, J lost 7 bases, and 8 bases stayed unmatched. CDR3 size: 14 residues. Germline lookup yields CDR1 SGHTA and CDR2 FQGTGA. The CDR3: CASSFETGYRGYTF. As DNA, the CDR3 is TGTGCCAGCAGCTTTGAGACAGGGTACCGTGGCTACACCTTC.

This clone was detected once. The chain links TRBV15 to TRBJ2-1; TRBD2 is a possible D gene (5 bases). With 0 bases removed from V and 0 bases from J, the gap between germline ends came to 9 bases. The CDR3 is 16 residues long. In germline, CDR1 is LNHNV, CDR2 YYDKDF (reference sequence). The CDR3 sequence: CATSRDLGSSYNEQFF. The CDR3 DNA reads TGTGCCACCAGCAGAGATCTTGGGAGCTCCTACAATGAGCAGTTCTTC.

J is TRBJ1-1 and V is TRBV5-1; D is undetermined. The CDR3 spans 11 residues. The ends were cut back, 4 bases at V and 10 bases at J, with 11 bases in the middle. In germline, CDR1 is SGHRS, CDR2 YFSETQ. The DNA for the CDR3 is TGCGCCAGCAGCCCCGGGAATGGAGCTTTCTTT. Its protein is CASSPGNGAFF. Full variable domain (remainder filled in from reference TRBV5-1 and TRBJ1-1): KAGVTQTPRYLIKTRGQQVTLSCSPISGHRSVSWYQQTPGQGLQFLFEYFSETQRNKGNFPGRFSGRQFSNSRSEMNVSTLELGDSALYLCASSPGNGAFFGQGTRLTVV.

The rearrangement joins TRBV5-4 to TRBJ1-3; 11 bases are shared with TRBD1. V gave up 4 bases and J gave up 5 bases; unmatched junction bases: 5. This CDR3 is built from 15 residues. Germline V gene lookup returns CDR1 SGHNT and CDR2 YYREEE (reference sequence). The CDR3 region is CASSERTGGRNTIYF. CDR3 DNA sequence: TGTGCCAGCAGCGAAAGGACAGGGGGCAGAAACACCATATATTTT.

This sequence joins TRBV2 and TRBJ1-1, with unresolved D. Trimming took 5 bases from V and 4 from J, leaving 20 bases between them. Looked up from germline, CDR1 is SNHLY and CDR2 is FYNNEI. The CDR3 runs 16 residues. The CDR3, as DNA: TGTGCCAGCAGTCTATACCATACCCGGAGTGGCACTGAAGCTTTCTTT. Amino acids: CASSLYHTRSGTEAFF.

This chain connects TRBV27 to TRBJ1-1; D is uncertain. V lost 8 bases and J lost 0, with 7 bases in between. Germline CDR1 is MNHEY and CDR2 is SMNVEV (reference sequence). The CDR3 has 12 amino acids. The CDR3 nucleotides are TGTGCCAGCCGTCAATTGAACACTGAAGCTTTCTTT. Translation: CASRQLNTEAFF.

The V and J genes are TRBV5-1 and TRBJ2-3, with 9 bases aligning to TRBD1. Germline V gene sequence: CDR1 SGHRS, CDR2 YFSETQ. Trimming removed 4 bases from V and 4 bases from J; junction bases left unmatched: 7. The CDR3 length is 15 residues. The CDR3 region has the DNA TGCGCCAGCAGCCCCGGACAGGGGTCGGCAGATACGCAGTATTTT. Residues: CASSPGQGSADTQYF.

V usage is TRBV11-1 and J usage is TRBJ1-1, with no clear D. CDR1 SGHAT and CDR2 FQDESV come from the germline V gene (reference sequence). Trimming removed 2 bases from V and 11 bases from J, with 15 bases in between. This CDR3 contains 13 residues. In DNA form, the CDR3 reads TGTGCCAGCAGCTTACGGGCTAGCGATTTTGCTTTCTTT. Translation gives CASSLRASDFAFF. The complete variable domain, with remaining parts taken from reference TRBV11-1 and TRBJ1-1, reads EAEVAQSPRYKITEKSQAVAFWCDPISGHATLYWYRQILGQGPELLVQFQDESVVDDSQLPKDRFSAERLKGVDSTLKIQPAELGDSAMYLCASSLRASDFAFFGQGTRLTVV.

This clone came up once. Compared with germline, one end of the junction differs, possibly owing to a read error. The rearrangement joins TRBV7-9 to TRBJ1-1; tentative D call: TRBD1 (6 bases). The CDR3 totals 11 residues. The germline gives CDR1 SEHNR, CDR2 FQNEAQ (reference sequence). The CDR3 nucleotides are TGTGCCAGCAGCCCACAGGGTGAAACTTTCTTT. It is translated as CASSPQGETFF.

This chain joins TRBV14 and TRBJ1-1; 7 bases agree with TRBD1. With 1 base clipped from V and 3 bases from J, the junction kept 11 bases outside the gene matches. Per germline, CDR1 SGHDN and CDR2 FVKESK. The CDR3 covers 17 residues. The CDR3 loop reads CASSQATGVGGHTEAFF. Here the CDR3 DNA reads TGTGCCAGCAGCCAAGCAACAGGGGTCGGGGGTCACACTGAAGCTTTCTTT.

The chain is built from TRBV5-1 and TRBJ2-5; D is ambiguous. The germline V gene encodes CDR1 SGHRS and CDR2 YFSETQ. V dropped 1 base and J dropped 5 bases, with 9 bases sitting between them. This CDR3 is 13 amino acids long. The CDR3 bases are TGCGCCAGCAGCTTGCAACATGGGGAGACCCAGTACTTC. It encodes CASSLQHGETQYF.

The rearrangement uses TRBV2 and TRBJ1-5, with D perhaps matching TRBD1 (5 bases). Germline CDR1 and CDR2: SNHLY and FYNNEI. Trimming took 6 bases from V and 1 from J, leaving 16 bases between them. The CDR3 covers 16 residues. The CDR3 sequence is CASRQRGGGSNQPQHF. For the CDR3, the DNA is TGTGCCAGCAGGCAAAGGGGTGGCGGGAGCAATCAGCCCCAGCATTTT.

The genes are TRBV9 and TRBJ1-4, with a weak D call TRBD1 (5 bases). The CDR3 length is 16 residues. Germline loops: CDR1 SGDLS, CDR2 YYNGEE. The V end lost 0 bases, the J end lost 5 bases, and 14 bases lay between the germline ends. The CDR3 region is CASSVAPWGLNEKLFF. In DNA form, the CDR3 reads TGTGCCAGCAGCGTAGCTCCTTGGGGCCTGAATGAAAAACTGTTTTTT.

The chain has TRBV4-2 and TRBJ1-2, with D unclear. CDR3 length equals 15 residues. Trimming shortened V by 4 bases and J by 8 bases, and 20 bases separated the two germline ends. Germline V gene lookup returns CDR1 LGHNA and CDR2 YNFKEQ. For the CDR3, the DNA is TGTGCCAGCAGCCTGGAGGGATCCCCCGCGGGCGGCTACACCTTC. Residues: CASSLEGSPAGGYTF.

The gene calls are TRBV9 and TRBJ2-7; the D gene is possibly TRBD2 (5 bases). Germline V lookup: CDR1 SGDLS, CDR2 YYNGEE. Between the trimmed V and J ends, which lost 5 bases and 0 bases, there was a span of 15 bases. The CDR3 spans 15 residues. The CDR3 sequence is CASSSGRTSSYEQYF. CDR3 in DNA: TGTGCCAGCAGTTCCGGGCGAACTAGCTCCTACGAGCAGTACTTC.

V usage is TRBV7-9 and J usage is TRBJ2-3; 8 bases fit TRBD1. Trimming removed 5 bases from V and 1 base from J; junction bases left unmatched: 5. CDR1 and CDR2 (germline): SEHNR, FQNEAQ (reference sequence). The CDR3 has 15 amino acids. Written as DNA, the CDR3 is TGTGCCAGCAGCCAGGGACAGGCCCGCACAGATACGCAGTATTTT. The encoded protein is CASSQGQARTDTQYF.

The chain is built from TRBV12-5 and TRBJ2-2; D perhaps matches TRBD2 (5 bases). The CDR3 consists of 15 residues. Germline V gene sequence: CDR1 LGHNT, CDR2 FRNRAP. The germline V and J ends were trimmed by 0 bases and 3 bases, with 8 bases remaining between them. The CDR3, as DNA: TGTGCTAGTGGTTTGGTCGGACTGGACACCGGGGAGCTGTTTTTT. Translation: CASGLVGLDTGELFF.

The chain joins TRBV19 to TRBJ1-1; D remains ambiguous. Germline CDR1 LNHDA, CDR2 SQIVND (reference sequence). This CDR3 region has 16 residues. V was clipped by 3 bases and J by 10 bases, with 24 bases between them. The CDR3 DNA reads as TGTGCCAGTAGTATTTTTAGTACGAGACGAGTTCTCGGAGCTTTCTTT. This sequence encodes CASSIFSTRRVLGAFF.

The chain employs TRBV10-1 and TRBJ2-2; D is undetermined. The CDR3 is made up of 14 amino acids. V was cut by 6 bases and J by 0 bases, with 8 bases left in between. Germline CDR1 WNHNN, CDR2 SYGVQD (reference sequence). DNA for the CDR3: TGCGCCAGCAGGGGAAGGGCGAACACCGGGGAGCTGTTTTTT. Its protein product is CASRGRANTGELFF.

The J gene is TRBJ1-1, the V gene TRBV7-3; 8 nucleotides agree with TRBD1. Germline CDR1 is SGHTA and CDR2 is FQGTGA. CDR3 length: 14 amino acids. Losses at the gene ends were 5 bases for V and 1 base for J; bases not matched to a gene: 3. In DNA, the CDR3 is TGTGCCAGCAGCCTCGGACAGGGGAACACTGAAGCTTTCTTT. Translation gives CASSLGQGNTEAFF.

The chain employs TRBV15 and TRBJ1-1, with TRBD1 matching 8 bases. V lost 2 bases, J lost 6 bases, and 11 bases stayed unmatched. Germline V CDR1 and CDR2: LNHNV, YYDKDF (reference sequence). The CDR3 covers 16 residues. Written as DNA, the CDR3 is TGTGCCACCAGCAGATACCCAGGACAGGGAATCCCTGAAGCTTTCTTT. Translating gives CATSRYPGQGIPEAFF.

The genes are TRBV5-1 and TRBJ2-1; D is unresolved. CDR3 length: 17 amino acids. Germline loops: CDR1 SGHRS, CDR2 YFSETQ. Trimming took off 0 bases at V and 1 base at J, with 14 bases between the two ends. The CDR3 DNA reads as TGCGCCAGCAGCTTGGCAATGGGCAGAGTTTCCTACAATGAGCAGTTCTTC. Translation: CASSLAMGRVSYNEQFF.

The V and J genes are TRBV15 and TRBJ2-7, with a weak D call TRBD2 (6 bases). CDR1 and CDR2 (germline): LNHNV, YYDKDF (reference sequence). V was clipped by 2 bases and J by 5 bases, with 10 bases between them. The CDR3 loop spans 13 amino acids. The CDR3 reads CATSRQGGHEQYF. Written as DNA, the CDR3 is TGTGCCACCAGCAGACAGGGAGGCCACGAGCAGTACTTC.

The V gene is TRBV5-1, the J gene TRBJ1-2; D unclear. From germline, CDR1 is SGHRS and CDR2 YFSETQ. The V end lost 0 bases, the J end lost 4 bases, and 13 bases lay between the germline ends. CDR3 length: 15 amino acids. The CDR3 sequence is CASSLEGSSPYGYTF. The CDR3 nucleotides read TGCGCCAGCAGCTTGGAGGGATCCTCACCCTATGGCTACACCTTC.

The chain is built from TRBV5-1 and TRBJ1-3; D possibly corresponds to TRBD1 (5 bases). CDR1 is SGHRS, CDR2 YFSETQ, per germline. This CDR3 region has 15 residues. Trimming cost V 4 bases and J 3 bases, with 14 bases left between them. The CDR3 spells CASSPSGRDGNTIYF. For the CDR3, the DNA is TGCGCCAGCAGCCCATCGGGCAGGGATGGAAACACCATATATTTT.

CDR3 nucleotides: TGCAGCGCCTCAAGCGGTTACCAAGCTTTCTTT. It yields the protein CSASSGYQAFF. The chain couples TRBV29-1 to TRBJ1-1; D call uncertain. Trimming took off 7 bases at V and 9 bases at J, with 15 bases between the two ends. There are 11 residues in the CDR3. Germline lookup yields CDR1 SQVTM and CDR2 ANQGSEA.

The CDR3 reads CASSPQSDGLQETQYF. As DNA, the CDR3 is TGCGCCAGCAGCCCTCAGAGCGACGGCTTACAAGAGACCCAGTACTTC. The chain couples TRBV5-1 to TRBJ2-5; unclear D gene. The V end was cut by 4 bases, the J end by 2 bases, with 18 bases between. This CDR3 is 16 amino acids long. Germline V CDR1 and CDR2: SGHRS, YFSETQ.

The CDR3 DNA reads TGTGCTAGTGGTTTGGTAAATCGCAGGGGGTCAACCTACGAGCAGTACTTC. This codes for CASGLVNRRGSTYEQYF. The chain joins TRBV12-5 to TRBJ2-7; 7 bases agree with TRBD1. J gave up 2 bases and V 0 bases, and 10 bases lay outside the gene matches. Germline V gene data show CDR1 as LGHNT and CDR2 as FRNRAP. The CDR3 loop spans 17 amino acids.

The rearrangement joins TRBV27 to TRBJ2-3; D unclear. Trimming pared 6 bases from V and 4 bases from J, leaving 11 bases between. The CDR3 length is 13 residues. Germline CDR1 is MNHEY and CDR2 is SMNVEV (reference sequence). The CDR3 is CASRDLLADTQYF. Written as DNA, the CDR3 is TGTGCCAGCAGGGATCTGTTAGCAGATACGCAGTATTTT.

The gene calls are TRBV19 and TRBJ1-6, with D hard to call. The CDR3 spans 15 residues. The germline V and J ends were trimmed by 7 bases and 7 bases, with 17 bases remaining between them. Germline V gene lookup returns CDR1 LNHDA and CDR2 SQIVND (reference sequence). The CDR3 nucleotides read TGTGCCAGTACCCCCTCTTCCGTGCTCAATTCACCCCTCCACTTT. Translated, it gives CASTPSSVLNSPLHF.